This section outlines one TCR beta chain sequence together with its context. What it binds is not known. These data are taken from a study of type 1 regulatory T cells. Study-wide background: T-allo10 is an in vitro-generated, Tr1-enriched CD4 T cell product specific for alloantigen.

Germline values: CDR1 SGHAT, CDR2 FQNNGV. The trim removed 1 base at V and 4 bases at J, leaving 4 bases unmatched. CDR3 length: 17 residues. TCRdb re-derived calls from the reads in MiXCR, one entry per CDR3 protein. The sample consists of around 69,000 distinct CDR3 sequences, roughly 60% of them appearing once. The sample consisted of cultured T cells, either the whole culture or a sorted T cell fraction (not recorded which). Subset here: Tr1-enriched cell product generated in vitro against host alloantigens. This receptor was obtained from a human donor in good health. The rearrangement links TRBV11-2 to TRBJ2-3, with 14 positions matching TRBD2. The CDR3 nucleotides read TGTGCCAGCAGCTTAGGGGGACTAGCGGGAGTGGCAGATACGCAGTATTTT. The encoded protein is CASSLGGLAGVADTQYF.